The entry below gives a single TCR beta chain sequence along with its context. Its antigen is still unknown. The sample belongs to a study of blood T cells in healthy people across ages. As for the study in general: Every two T cells gave about one barcoded beta molecule via template switching.

All donors came from Russia, were Caucasian and healthy, and spanned ages roughly 6 to 95. CDR1 and CDR2 (germline): SQVTM, ANQGSEA. V was pared by 4 bases and J by 7 bases, with 5 bases of the junction left unmatched. This CDR3 spans 12 amino acids. A J-beta primer mix and a sample-barcoded 5' primer were used in a second PCR of about 7 to 12 cycles. MiXCR, applied by TCRdb to the 5' RACE reads, yields one record per CDR3 protein. The table shows 890,000 or so distinct CDR3 sequences, with approximately 65% occurring only once. Study-wide points: What prevented conclusive comparison of naive and antigen-experienced cells was that PBMCs were unsorted. CMV status of donors was unknown, possibly confounding expanded clonotype changes.

Sequencing was performed on blood. The J gene is TRBJ1-2, the V gene TRBV29-1; 8 nucleotides line up with TRBD1. The receptor's source is a man aged 25 to 40 in good health. The CDR3 DNA sequence: TGCAGCGTTGGTCAGGGGGCGCCTGGCTACACCTTC. It codes for CSVGQGAPGYTF.